These 25 T cell receptor beta chains originate from one sample sequenced in a study of blood T cell repertoires in COVID-19. Libraries were prepared by immunoSEQ multiplex PCR; TCRdb keeps only in-frame clonotypes and omits some of them. The table includes roughly 150,000 clones, 80% to 90% detected once. The sample comprised peripheral blood. Receptors were obtained from a woman between 35 and 50 years old with acute or convalescent COVID-19.

The chain has TRBV18 and TRBJ2-1, with 13 bases that match TRBD2. CDR1 and CDR2 from the germline V gene are KGHSH and LQKENI. CDR3 length equals 18 residues. The ends lost 2 bases at V and 3 bases at J; junction bases unmatched: 7. The CDR3: CASSPEALAGGNYNEQFF. The CDR3 region has the DNA TGTGCCAGCTCACCAGAGGCACTAGCGGGAGGGAACTACAATGAGCAGTTCTTC.

This sequence joins TRBV6-1 and TRBJ1-5; the D is unclear. Germline V gene data show CDR1 as MNHNS and CDR2 as SASEGT. V lost 3 bases and J lost 4, with 13 bases in between. The CDR3 totals 15 residues. The CDR3 protein is CASSEYGVGNQPQHF. CDR3 DNA: TGTGCCAGCAGTGAGTACGGGGTCGGTAATCAGCCCCAGCATTTT.

V is TRBV9 and J is TRBJ1-5, with D hard to call. V was shortened by 0 bases and J by 6 bases, with 13 bases between the two germline ends. This CDR3 contains 15 residues. The germline CDR1 and CDR2 sequences are SGDLS and YYNGEE. This chain's CDR3 is CASSVGPGRGQPQHF. DNA of the CDR3: TGTGCCAGCAGCGTAGGCCCAGGCCGGGGTCAGCCCCAGCATTTT.

The genes are TRBV19 and TRBJ2-1; D is perhaps TRBD1 (6 bases). Trimming removed 7 bases at V and 2 bases at J, with 12 bases between. There are 14 residues in the CDR3. Per germline, CDR1 LNHDA and CDR2 SQIVND (reference sequence). CDR3 residues: CASTRTATYNEQFF. The CDR3 nucleotides are TGTGCCAGTACCCGGACAGCTACCTACAATGAGCAGTTCTTC.

The chain couples TRBV7-9 to TRBJ1-1; TRBD1 agrees at 9 bases. Germline V gene data show CDR1 as SEHNR and CDR2 as FQNEAQ (reference sequence). This CDR3 comprises 16 residues. Trimming cost V 1 base and J 1 base; bases outside gene matches: 4. This chain's CDR3 is CASSLEKGQGNTEAFF. In nucleotides, the CDR3 is TGTGCCAGCAGCTTAGAGAAGGGACAGGGGAACACTGAAGCTTTCTTT.

The genes are TRBV28 and TRBJ2-2; D remains unclear. Germline assignment: CDR1 MDHEN and CDR2 SYDVKM. CDR3 length: 15 residues. The V end lost 2 bases, the J end lost 9 bases, and 16 bases lay between the germline ends. The CDR3 DNA follows: TGTGCCAGCAGTTTAGGCCAGGTGACGACCTGGGAGCTGTTTTTT. Encoded protein: CASSLGQVTTWELFF.

This chain uses TRBV7-9 with TRBJ1-2; no clear D. V lost 4 bases to trimming and J lost 6 bases, with 15 bases between them. Germline V lookup: CDR1 SEHNR, CDR2 FQNEAQ (reference sequence). This CDR3 spans 14 amino acids. In DNA form, the CDR3 reads TGTGCCAGCAGCTCCTTCGGGGTAGAGGATGGCTACACCTTC. It codes for CASSSFGVEDGYTF.

This chain uses TRBV2 with TRBJ1-1; 11 bases map to TRBD1. Germline CDR1 reads SNHLY; CDR2 reads FYNNEI. Trimming took 2 bases from V and 0 from J; bases not matched to a gene: 8. The CDR3 is made up of 18 amino acids. The CDR3 loop is CASSEPGTGGYMNTEAFF. The CDR3 nucleotides read TGTGCCAGCAGTGAACCTGGGACAGGGGGATATATGAACACTGAAGCTTTCTTT.

This sequence joins TRBV7-2 and TRBJ2-1; D gene unclear. Trimming removed 5 bases at V and 0 bases at J, with 8 bases between. Germline assignment: CDR1 SGHTA and CDR2 FQGNSA. The CDR3 has 14 amino acids. CDR3 nucleotides: TGTGCCAGCAGCCCGGAGATCTCCTACAATGAGCAGTTCTTC. Its protein product is CASSPEISYNEQFF.

The chain links TRBV20-1 to TRBJ2-7; D gene uncertain. V lost 6 bases and J 5 bases, leaving 11 bases between the germline ends. The CDR3 has 11 amino acids. Germline CDR1 is DFQATT and CDR2 is SNEGSKA (reference sequence). CDR3 coding DNA: TGCAGTGCAAACTTCGTCCACGAGCAGTACTTC. Protein product: CSANFVHEQYF.

Here the CDR3 reads CASSLGTGRRNSPLHF. The DNA of the CDR3 is TGTGCCAGCAGCCTAGGGACAGGGCGGAGAAATTCACCCCTCCACTTT. The chain has TRBV14 and TRBJ1-6, with 9 bases identical to TRBD1. V gave up 4 bases and J gave up 7 bases; unmatched junction bases: 8. The germline V gene has CDR1 SGHDN and CDR2 FVKESK. There are 16 residues in the CDR3.

The rearrangement joins TRBV5-3 to TRBJ2-1, with TRBD1 matching 9 bases. TRBV5-3 is designated an ORF whose function remains uncertain. J lost 7 bases, V lost 6 bases, and 17 bases had no gene match. CDR3 length: 17 amino acids. In DNA form, the CDR3 reads TGTGCCAGAACCTTTTTTATAGCGGACAGGGGCAAAAATGAGCAGTTCTTC. Translated: CARTFFIADRGKNEQFF.

The DNA of the CDR3 is TGTGCCAGTCGGGACAGGGGGTTGACTAACTATGGCTACACCTTC. As protein: CASRDRGLTNYGYTF. J is TRBJ1-2 and V is TRBV19; TRBD1 aligns across 11 bases. The length of the CDR3 is 15 residues. CDR1 LNHDA and CDR2 SQIVND come from the germline V gene (reference sequence). J gave up 0 bases and V 8 bases, and 5 bases lay outside the gene matches.

This clone was detected only once. The chain is built from TRBV30 and TRBJ1-2; tentatively, D is TRBD1 (5 bases). V was clipped by 7 bases and J by 4 bases, with 10 bases between them. Per germline, CDR1 GTSNPN and CDR2 SVGIG (reference sequence). This CDR3 has 11 amino acids. CDR3 region: CAYRQSYGYTF. CDR3 DNA: TGTGCCTACCGACAGTCCTATGGCTACACCTTC.

The chain couples TRBV30 to TRBJ2-7; perhaps TRBD2 as D (6 bases). The CDR3 is made up of 16 amino acids. The germline V gene has CDR1 GTSNPN and CDR2 SVGIG (reference sequence). V lost 2 bases and J 5 bases, leaving 22 bases between the germline ends. CDR3 loop: CAWSTGLGGAADEQYF. DNA for the CDR3: TGTGCCTGGAGTACCGGGTTGGGGGGAGCAGCGGACGAGCAGTACTTC.

This chain uses TRBV2 with TRBJ2-6, with TRBD1 matching over 10 bases. The V segment lost 4 bases and the J segment 1 base; nucleotides outside the gene matches: 4. This CDR3 region has 17 residues. The germline V gene encodes CDR1 SNHLY and CDR2 FYNNEI. This CDR3 is CASSATGGPSGANVLTF. DNA for the CDR3: TGTGCCAGCAGTGCGACAGGGGGCCCGTCTGGGGCCAACGTCCTGACTTTC.

The rearrangement links TRBV5-1 to TRBJ2-7, with D possibly being TRBD1 (6 bases). Trimming cost V 4 bases and J 2 bases, with 13 bases left between them. The CDR3 length is 14 residues. Germline assignment: CDR1 SGHRS and CDR2 YFSETQ. The DNA for the CDR3 is TGCGCCAGCAGCCCTGGGGGCATTACCTACGAGCAGTACTTC. Protein: CASSPGGITYEQYF. Supplemented by reference TRBV5-1 and TRBJ2-7, the full variable domain reads KAGVTQTPRYLIKTRGQQVTLSCSPISGHRSVSWYQQTPGQGLQFLFEYFSETQRNKGNFPGRFSGRQFSNSRSEMNVSTLELGDSALYLCASSPGGITYEQYFGPGTRLTVT.

The chain couples TRBV9 to TRBJ2-1, with D possibly being TRBD2 (5 bases). V was clipped by 0 bases and J by 4 bases, with 11 bases between them. Per the germline V gene, CDR1 is SGDLS and CDR2 is YYNGEE. CDR3 size: 15 residues. This CDR3 is CASSVAGNSYNEQFF. The CDR3 nucleotides read TGTGCCAGCAGCGTAGCGGGAAACTCATACAATGAGCAGTTCTTC.

V is TRBV5-1 and J is TRBJ2-7, with D perhaps matching TRBD2 (6 bases). This CDR3 region has 15 residues. Trimming took off 1 base at V and 3 bases at J, with 14 bases between the two ends. The germline V gene encodes CDR1 SGHRS and CDR2 YFSETQ. In DNA, the CDR3 is TGCGCCAGCAGCTTGAGGGGAGGAGGAGGCTACGAGCAGTACTTC. This codes for CASSLRGGGGYEQYF.

This clone came up a few times. The chain joins TRBV4-1 to TRBJ2-7, with TRBD1 as a possible D gene (5 bases). V dropped 0 bases and J dropped 5 bases, with 11 bases sitting between them. Germline V gives CDR1 MGHRA, CDR2 YSYEKL. This CDR3 region has 14 residues. CDR3 nucleotide sequence: TGCGCCAGCAGCCAAGAGGCCAGGGTCAACGAGCAGTACTTC. Encoded protein: CASSQEARVNEQYF.

This chain joins TRBV12-5 and TRBJ2-1; TRBD2 aligns across 8 bases. The CDR3 is made up of 14 amino acids. J lost 8 bases, V lost 6 bases, and 9 bases had no gene match. The germline V gene encodes CDR1 LGHNT and CDR2 FRNRAP. The DNA of the CDR3 is TGTGCTAGTGGCCCACGGGAGGGGTTGCATGAGCAGTTCTTC. It yields the protein CASGPREGLHEQFF.

The rearrangement links TRBV30 to TRBJ2-3, with D perhaps matching TRBD1 (5 bases). The germline gives CDR1 GTSNPN, CDR2 SVGIG (reference sequence). V shed 1 base and J shed 0 bases, with 8 bases lying between them. The CDR3 extends over 14 amino acids. The CDR3 nucleotides read TGTGCCTGGAGTGAAAAGGGGAGCACAGATACGCAGTATTTT. This gives the protein CAWSEKGSTDTQYF.

The CDR3 DNA reads TGTGCCAGCAGCGAAGCGGGGGGGGCAGGTCAGCCCCAGCATTTT. Translation gives CASSEAGGAGQPQHF. The rearrangement uses TRBV7-3 and TRBJ1-5; D may be TRBD1 (6 bases). The CDR3 runs to 15 residues. Germline CDR1 and CDR2: SGHTA and FQGTGA. V lost 5 bases and J 6 bases, leaving 17 bases between the germline ends.

With respect to this clone: Different DNA sequences within this sample yield the same CDR3. This chain uses TRBV9 with TRBJ2-2; TRBD1 agrees at 8 bases. The CDR3 runs to 15 residues. Germline trimming cut 0 bases from V and 6 bases from J; bases unmatched to any gene: 4. The germline CDR1 and CDR2 sequences are SGDLS and YYNGEE. CDR3 loop: CASSVGQGAAGELFF. As DNA, the CDR3 is TGTGCCAGCAGCGTAGGGCAGGGGGCAGCCGGGGAGCTGTTTTTT.

The chain uses TRBV6-5 and TRBJ2-1; D remains unclear. The CDR3 spans 15 residues. The V gene's germline CDR1 is MNHEY and CDR2 SVGAGI. Trimming shortened V by 6 bases and J by 4 bases, and 16 bases separated the two germline ends. The CDR3 sequence: CASSPKEYRYNEQFF. DNA for the CDR3: TGTGCCAGCAGCCCGAAAGAGTATAGATACAATGAGCAGTTCTTC.